This is a list of T cell receptor beta chains from one sample in a study of blood T cell repertoires in COVID-19. This table comes from immunoSEQ multiplex PCR, and its TCRdb copy is limited to in-frame clones, with some not included. Of some 150,000 clones in the sample, roughly 86% are singletons; the top ten hold more than 3%. Specimen: peripheral blood. Every receptor here comes from a man between 65 and 85 years old with acute or convalescent COVID-19. The CDR3 runs from the conserved cysteine through the conserved F or W. A D gene is named only where the DNA matches it firmly. Clone size is given for some rows only: seen once, a few or many times, or a class if the clone is expanded.

>TRBJ2-3|.|TRBV27|.|14
TGTGCCAGCAGTCCCCAGGGGGGTCCAGATACGCAGTATTTT
CASSPQGGPDTQYF
>TRBJ1-5|TRBD1|TRBV5-1|.|15
TGCGCCAGCAGCTTGATGGGACAGGTAAATCAGCCCCAGCATTTT
CASSLMGQVNQPQHF
>TRBJ1-5|.|TRBV2|.|14
TGTGCCAGCAGTGCTTTCCGGGTTGAGGAGCCCCAGCATTTT
CASSAFRVEEPQHF
>TRBJ2-5|TRBD1|TRBV2|.|16
TGTGCCAGCCAGCCCGGGGACAGCCCCTCGCAAGAGACCCAGTACTTC
CASQPGDSPSQETQYF
>TRBJ1-5|.|TRBV27|.|17
TGTGCCAGCAGGACGGCCGGGGTGGGCTATAGCAATCAGCCCCAGCATTTT
CASRTAGVGYSNQPQHF
>TRBJ1-1|TRBD1|TRBV5-1|.|15
TGCGCCAGCAGCTTATGGACAGGGGAAGACACTGAAGCTTTCTTT
CASSLWTGEDTEAFF
>TRBJ1-6|.|TRBV6-1|.|15
TGTGCCAGCAGTGAAGATGGGGGGATAAATTCACCCCTCCACTTT
CASSEDGGINSPLHF
>TRBJ2-7|.|TRBV9|.|17
TGTGCCAGCAGCGCCCCTTTTGACGAGACAGCTTATCACGAGCAGTACTTC
CASSAPFDETAYHEQYF
>TRBJ2-7|.|TRBV28|.|14
TGTGCCAGCAGTCGGTGGGGAGTAGTCCACGAGCAGTACTTC
CASSRWGVVHEQYF
>TRBJ2-1|TRBD1|TRBV7-9|once|16
TGTGCCAGCAGCTTAACATCCAGGGGGTCCTACAATGAGCAGTTCTTC
CASSLTSRGSYNEQFF
>TRBJ1-2|.|TRBV3-1/TRBV3-2|.|15
TGTGCCAGCAGCCGGGCGGGTGTTGACAACTATGGCTACACCTTC
CASSRAGVDNYGYTF
>TRBJ2-3|TRBD2|TRBV7-3|.|15
TGTGCCAGCAGCTTAGGGACTAGCGGGGTGGATACGCAGTATTTT
CASSLGTSGVDTQYF
>TRBJ1-2|.|TRBV11-2|once|14
TGTGCCAGCAGCTCCGGGGGTTGGGACTATGGCTACACCTTC
CASSSGGWDYGYTF
>TRBJ1-5|.|TRBV29-1|few|13
TGCAGCGCCGTAGGGGGGGCACCTCCTTTACAGCATTTT
CSAVGGAPPLQHF
>TRBJ2-7|TRBD1|TRBV7-9|.|13
TGTGCCAGCAATTCAGGGACAGCCTACGAGCAGTACTTC
CASNSGTAYEQYF
>TRBJ1-2|.|TRBV2|.|15
TGTGCCAGCAAGAAGCTCCCCAGGGTCAACTATGGCTACACCTTC
CASKKLPRVNYGYTF
>TRBJ2-7|.|TRBV5-1|.|14
TGCGCCAGCGGGGTCGGATCGGGGGCCTACGAGCAGTACTTC
CASGVGSGAYEQYF
>TRBJ2-5|.|TRBV10-1|.|13
TGCGCCAGCAGTCATGAGATACAAGAGACCCAGTACTTC
CASSHEIQETQYF
>TRBJ1-5|.|TRBV2|.|16
TGTGCCAGCAGTCTTCAAGGGGCGGTTGCGAATCAGCCCCAGCATTTT
CASSLQGAVANQPQHF
>TRBJ1-4|.|TRBV4-1|.|13
TGCGCCAGCAGCCCTAGCGTCAATGAAAAACTGTTTTTT
CASSPSVNEKLFF
>TRBJ1-2|.|TRBV4-1|.|16
TGCGCCAGCAGCCAAGATCTTACAAAAGCGGACTATGGCTACACCTTC
CASSQDLTKADYGYTF
>TRBJ1-5|.|TRBV2|.|14
TGTGCCAGCAGGGGACTGGATAGCAATCAGCCCCAGCATTTT
CASRGLDSNQPQHF
>TRBJ1-2|.|TRBV7-9|few|17
TGTGCCAGCAGCGGGCCTTACAGGGCAGCAAGCGACTATGGCTACACCTTC
CASSGPYRAASDYGYTF
>TRBJ2-5|.|TRBV2|.|14
TGTGCCAGCAGTGTAGAGCGAATCGGGGAGACCCAGTACTTC
CASSVERIGETQYF
>TRBJ1-1|TRBD1|TRBV19|.|17
TGTGCCAGTAGTGCCCGGCCCGTAGGGACAGGGAAATGGGAAGCTTTCTTT
CASSARPVGTGKWEAFF
>TRBJ1-1|.|TRBV4-1|.|14
TGCGCCAGCAGCCAAGATGGGGGGGCTGCTGAAGCTTTCTTT
CASSQDGGAAEAFF
>TRBJ1-2|TRBD1|TRBV6-5|.|13
TGTGCCAGCACCCGGTGGCAGGGGGACGGCTACACCTTC
CASTRWQGDGYTF